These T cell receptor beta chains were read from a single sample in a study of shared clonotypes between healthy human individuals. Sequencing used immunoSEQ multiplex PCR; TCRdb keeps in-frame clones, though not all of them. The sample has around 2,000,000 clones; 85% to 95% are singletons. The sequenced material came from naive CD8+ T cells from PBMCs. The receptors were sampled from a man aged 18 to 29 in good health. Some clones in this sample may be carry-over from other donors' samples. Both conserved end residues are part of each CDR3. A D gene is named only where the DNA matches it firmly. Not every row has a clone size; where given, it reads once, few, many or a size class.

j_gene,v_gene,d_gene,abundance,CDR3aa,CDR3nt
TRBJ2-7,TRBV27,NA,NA,CASSTTIRGGKAYEQYF,TGTGCCAGCAGTACAACAATAAGGGGGGGGAAGGCCTACGAGCAGTACTTC
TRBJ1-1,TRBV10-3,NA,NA,CAISGGTPIYPKNTEAFF,TGTGCCATCAGTGGTGGCACCCCAATATACCCAAAAAACACTGAAGCTTTCTTT
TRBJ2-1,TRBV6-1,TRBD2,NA,CASSELGGSGRPDEQFF,TGTGCCAGCAGTGAACTAGGTGGTAGCGGGAGGCCCGATGAGCAGTTCTTC
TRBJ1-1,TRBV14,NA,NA,CASSQGMGTEAFF,TGTGCCAGCAGCCAAGGGATGGGCACTGAAGCTTTCTTT
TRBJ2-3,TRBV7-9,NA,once,CASGGETDTQYF,TGTGCCAGCGGGGGAGAAACAGATACGCAGTATTTT
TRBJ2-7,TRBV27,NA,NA,CASSSLYNSYEQYF,TGTGCCAGCAGTTCTTTATACAACTCCTACGAGCAGTACTTC
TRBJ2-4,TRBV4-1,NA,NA,CASSLLAKNIQYF,TGCGCCAGCAGCCTCCTAGCCAAAAACATTCAGTACTTC
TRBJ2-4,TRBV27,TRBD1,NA,CASSLWGDRGAKNIQYF,TGTGCCAGCAGTTTATGGGGGGACAGGGGAGCCAAAAACATTCAGTACTTC
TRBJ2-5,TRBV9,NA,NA,CASSVVGKLWETQYF,TGTGCCAGCAGCGTAGTAGGGAAGCTCTGGGAGACCCAGTACTTC
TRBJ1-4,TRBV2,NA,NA,CAIQGEKLFF,TGTGCCATCCAGGGGGAAAAACTGTTTTTT
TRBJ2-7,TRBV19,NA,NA,CASSTAGWDEQYF,TGTGCCAGTAGTACAGCAGGGTGGGACGAGCAGTACTTC
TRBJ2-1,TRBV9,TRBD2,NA,CASSVISGAANEQFF,TGTGCCAGCAGCGTAATAAGCGGGGCCGCCAATGAGCAGTTCTTC
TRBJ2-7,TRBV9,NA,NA,CASSVGHSYEEQYF,TGTGCCAGCAGCGTAGGTCATAGCTACGAGGAGCAGTACTTC
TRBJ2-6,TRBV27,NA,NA,CASRETVGANVLTF,TGTGCCAGCAGGGAAACAGTTGGGGCCAACGTCCTGACTTTC
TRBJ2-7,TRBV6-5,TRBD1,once,CASSSGTGTYEQYF,TGTGCCAGCAGTTCTGGGACAGGAACCTACGAGCAGTACTTC
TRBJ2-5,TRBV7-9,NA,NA,CASSPGNQETQYF,TGTGCCAGCAGCCCGGGGAACCAAGAGACCCAGTACTTC
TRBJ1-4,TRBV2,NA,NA,CASSDSSPSQKLFF,TGTGCCAGCAGTGACTCGTCGCCCTCCCAAAAACTGTTTTTT
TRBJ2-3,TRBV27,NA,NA,CASRFVGATDTQYF,TGTGCCAGCAGGTTTGTCGGGGCCACAGATACGCAGTATTTT
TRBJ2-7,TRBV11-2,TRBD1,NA,CASSPLEGQGPLQYF,TGTGCCAGCAGCCCCCTTGAGGGACAGGGCCCTTTGCAGTACTTC
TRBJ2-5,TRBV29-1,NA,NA,CSAVAVLQETQYF,TGCAGCGCCGTAGCGGTTTTACAAGAGACCCAGTACTTC
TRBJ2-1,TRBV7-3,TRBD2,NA,CASSQGLAGGLAYNEQFF,TGCGCCAGCAGCCAGGGGCTAGCGGGAGGGTTAGCCTACAATGAGCAGTTCTTC
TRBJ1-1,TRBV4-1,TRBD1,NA,CASSLVGDRPNTEAFF,TGCGCCAGCAGCCTTGTAGGGGACAGGCCGAACACTGAAGCTTTCTTT
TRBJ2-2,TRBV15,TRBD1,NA,CATSRDLAGGFTGELFF,TGTGCCACCAGCAGAGATTTGGCAGGGGGCTTTACCGGGGAGCTGTTTTTT
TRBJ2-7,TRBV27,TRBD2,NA,CASRSLAGAGEQYF,TGTGCCAGCCGGTCACTAGCGGGAGCGGGCGAGCAGTACTTC
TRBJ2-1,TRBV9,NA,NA,CASRTGGSNEQFF,TGTGCCAGCAGGACGGGGGGCAGCAATGAGCAGTTCTTC
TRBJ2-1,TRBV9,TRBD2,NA,CASSVELAGGYSYNEQFF,TGTGCCAGCAGCGTAGAACTAGCGGGAGGGTACTCCTACAATGAGCAGTTCTTC
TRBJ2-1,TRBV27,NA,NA,CASSFVGRGAYNEQFF,TGTGCCAGCAGTTTCGTTGGCAGGGGGGCCTACAATGAGCAGTTCTTC
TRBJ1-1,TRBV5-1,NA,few,CASSLERKNTEAFF,TGCGCCAGCAGCTTGGAAAGGAAGAACACTGAAGCTTTCTTT
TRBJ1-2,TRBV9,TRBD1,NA,CASSEGQFYGYTF,TGTGCCAGCAGCGAGGGACAGTTCTATGGCTACACCTTC
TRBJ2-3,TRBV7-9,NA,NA,CASFGGTQYF,TGTGCCAGCTTTGGAGGGACGCAGTATTTT
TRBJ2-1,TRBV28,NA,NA,CASSRTVGSYNEQFF,TGTGCCAGCAGTCGGACTGTCGGCTCCTACAATGAGCAGTTCTTC
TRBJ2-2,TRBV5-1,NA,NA,CASSPPGVGRNTGELFF,TGCGCCAGCAGCCCCCCGGGCGTTGGGCGGAACACCGGGGAGCTGTTTTTT
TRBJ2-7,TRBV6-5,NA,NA,CASFGPAPYEQYF,TGTGCCAGTTTCGGCCCCGCCCCCTACGAGCAGTACTTC
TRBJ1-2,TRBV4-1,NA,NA,CASSQDRTAGYTF,TGCGCCAGCAGCCAAGATCGGACTGCCGGCTACACCTTC
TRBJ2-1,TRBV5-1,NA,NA,CASSLGADEQFF,TGCGCCAGCAGCTTGGGGGCGGATGAGCAGTTCTTC
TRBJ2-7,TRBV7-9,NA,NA,CASSLATHEQYF,TGTGCCAGCAGCTTAGCAACTCACGAGCAGTACTTC
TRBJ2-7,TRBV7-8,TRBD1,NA,CASSLRMGQGTRLQYF,TGTGCCAGCAGCCTTCGTATGGGACAGGGGACCCGTTTACAGTACTTC
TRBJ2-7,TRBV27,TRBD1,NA,CASRPVGTGVYEQYF,TGTGCCAGCAGACCAGTCGGGACAGGGGTCTACGAGCAGTACTTC
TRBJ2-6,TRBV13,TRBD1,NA,CASSVQGASTELAANVLTF,TGTGCCAGCAGCGTACAGGGGGCGTCTACAGAGCTCGCGGCCAACGTCCTGACTTTC
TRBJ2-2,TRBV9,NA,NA,CASSAPGGRTGELFF,TGTGCCAGCAGCGCACCGGGGGGCCGCACCGGGGAGCTGTTTTTT
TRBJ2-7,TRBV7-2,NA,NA,CASSLTSYEQYF,TGTGCCAGCAGCCTAACTAGTTACGAGCAGTACTTC
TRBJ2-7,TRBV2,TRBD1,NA,CASSEGQGLTYEQYF,TGTGCCAGCAGTGAAGGACAGGGGCTAACCTACGAGCAGTACTTC
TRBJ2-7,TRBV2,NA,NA,CASVSSTPYEQYF,TGTGCCAGCGTCAGCTCGACACCCTACGAGCAGTACTTC
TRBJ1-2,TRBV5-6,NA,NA,CASSWTPAGSYGYTF,TGTGCCAGCAGCTGGACGCCGGCTGGGAGCTATGGCTACACCTTC
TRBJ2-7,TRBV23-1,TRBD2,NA,CASSRDSGTSASYEQYF,TGCGCCAGCAGCCGGGACTCCGGGACTAGCGCATCCTACGAGCAGTACTTC
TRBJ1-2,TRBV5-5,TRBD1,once,CASSIWPGQGPNYGYTF,TGTGCCAGCAGCATTTGGCCCGGACAGGGCCCTAACTATGGCTACACCTTC
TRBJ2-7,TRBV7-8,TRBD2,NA,CASSPELSTSSGKLYEQYF,TGTGCCAGCAGCCCTGAGCTTTCTACCTCTAGCGGGAAGCTCTACGAGCAGTACTTC
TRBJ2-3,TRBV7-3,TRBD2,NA,CASSLSASGSIDTQYF,TGTGCCAGCAGCTTGTCCGCTAGCGGGAGTATAGATACGCAGTATTTT
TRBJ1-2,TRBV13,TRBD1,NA,CASSLGLSDRSYGYTF,TGTGCCAGCAGCTTAGGCCTCTCGGACAGGTCCTATGGCTACACCTTC
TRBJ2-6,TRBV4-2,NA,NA,CASSPLDAGANVLTF,TGTGCCAGCAGCCCTCTCGATGCTGGGGCCAACGTCCTGACTTTC
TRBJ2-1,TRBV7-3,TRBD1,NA,CASSGRGSENNEQFF,TGTGCCAGCAGCGGCAGGGGGTCCGAAAACAATGAGCAGTTCTTC
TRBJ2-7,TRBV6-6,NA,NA,CASSSRQGEQYF,TGTGCCAGCAGTTCCCGACAAGGGGAGCAGTACTTC
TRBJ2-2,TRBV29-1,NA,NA,CSVEFSGASFGELFF,TGCAGCGTTGAATTCTCGGGTGCGTCTTTCGGGGAGCTGTTTTTT
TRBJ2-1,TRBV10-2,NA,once,CASNPRDLNNEQFF,TGCGCCAGCAACCCCCGGGACTTAAACAATGAGCAGTTCTTC
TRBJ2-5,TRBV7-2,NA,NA,CASSRGEFRWQETQYF,TGTGCCAGCAGCCGCGGTGAGTTCCGGTGGCAAGAGACCCAGTACTTC